The 9 T cell receptor beta chains below come from one sample, sequenced in a study of OX40 agonist ivuxolimab in advanced cancers. The repertoire was sequenced with immunoSEQ multiplex PCR; TCRdb's copy has only in-frame clones and lacks some. The sample yields fewer than 30,000 clones, more than 75% seen once. The sample here was CD4+ or CD8+ T cells sorted from blood, taken in a trial of the OX40 agonist ivuxolimab. These receptors were taken from an adult with an advanced solid tumor such as melanoma, head and neck, liver or kidney cancer.

Only a few counts were recorded for this clone. J is TRBJ2-7 and V is TRBV9; perhaps TRBD2 as D (7 bases). V was trimmed by 7 bases and J by 0 bases, leaving 17 bases between them. The CDR3 runs to 15 residues. Germline loops: CDR1 SGDLS, CDR2 YYNGEE. The CDR3: CASGRGEGRSYEQYF. The CDR3 coding sequence is TGTGCCAGCGGGAGGGGGGAAGGTCGCTCCTACGAGCAGTACTTC.

CDR3 bases: TGTGCCAGCAGCTTCCACAGGGGAGAAGTAGAGACCCAGTACTTC. Translated: CASSFHRGEVETQYF. V gene TRBV11-1 combines with J gene TRBJ2-5; 7 nucleotides align to TRBD1. With V trimmed by 3 bases and J by 4 bases, 8 bases remained unmatched. This CDR3 has 15 amino acids. Germline-derived CDR1 and CDR2 are SGHAT and FQDESV (reference sequence). Supplemented by reference TRBV11-1 and TRBJ2-5, the full variable domain reads EAEVAQSPRYKITEKSQAVAFWCDPISGHATLYWYRQILGQGPELLVQFQDESVVDDSQLPKDRFSAERLKGVDSTLKIQPAELGDSAMYLCASSFHRGEVETQYFGPGTRLLVL.

The chain employs TRBV9 and TRBJ1-1; D perhaps matches TRBD1 (5 bases). Germline V gene sequence: CDR1 SGDLS, CDR2 YYNGEE. This CDR3 comprises 12 residues. Trimming took 4 bases from V and 4 from J, leaving 8 bases between them. CDR3 nucleotide sequence: TGTGCCAGCAGCCGCGGGGGCACTGAAGCTTTCTTT. Amino acids: CASSRGGTEAFF. Full variable domain (outside the CDR3, taken from reference TRBV9 and TRBJ1-1): DSGVTQTPKHLITATGQRVTLRCSPRSGDLSVYWYQQSLDQGLQFLIQYYNGEERAKGNILERFSAQQFPDLHSELNLSSLELGDSALYFCASSRGGTEAFFGQGTRLTVV.

The chain links TRBV5-1 to TRBJ2-5, with no clear D. The CDR3 contains 14 residues. Germline CDR1 and CDR2: SGHRS and YFSETQ. Deletions cut 4 bases from V and 4 bases from J, with 14 bases between. The chain's CDR3 is CASSPRSGGETQYF. In DNA form, the CDR3 reads TGCGCCAGCAGCCCCCGGTCGGGCGGAGAGACCCAGTACTTC.

V usage is TRBV4-1 and J usage is TRBJ1-5; TRBD1 might be the D (5 bases). CDR3 length equals 13 residues. The germline CDR1 and CDR2 sequences are MGHRA and YSYEKL. Trimming shortened V by 1 base and J by 4 bases, and 5 bases separated the two germline ends. The CDR3 nucleotides read TGCGCCAGCAGCCAAGGGGGGAATCAGCCCCAGCATTTT. It translates to CASSQGGNQPQHF.

The chain links TRBV7-3 to TRBJ2-1; 10 bases line up with TRBD2. This CDR3 is built from 15 residues. The trim removed 5 bases at V and 6 bases at J, leaving 7 bases unmatched. Germline V gene data show CDR1 as SGHTA and CDR2 as FQGTGA. The CDR3 protein is CASSPGTSVVNEQFF. The CDR3 DNA reads TGTGCCAGCAGCCCCGGGACTAGCGTAGTCAATGAGCAGTTCTTC.

The chain links TRBV19 to TRBJ2-7; D not certain. Trimming removed 0 bases at V and 4 bases at J, with 13 bases between. CDR3 length equals 15 residues. Per the germline V gene, CDR1 is LNHDA and CDR2 is SQIVND (reference sequence). CDR3 amino acids: CASSIDLGRSYEQYF. Here the CDR3 DNA reads TGTGCCAGTAGTATAGATCTTGGACGGAGTTACGAGCAGTACTTC.

V is TRBV19 and J is TRBJ2-3; tentatively, D is TRBD1 or TRBD2 (5 bases each). The germline CDR1 and CDR2 sequences are LNHDA and SQIVND (reference sequence). The V gene lost 1 base and the J gene lost 3 bases, with 17 bases spanning the gap. The CDR3 consists of 17 residues. The CDR3 reads CASSIAPWDGETDTQYF. The DNA of the CDR3 is TGTGCCAGTAGTATAGCACCGTGGGACGGGGAAACAGATACGCAGTATTTT.

V usage is TRBV4-3 and J usage is TRBJ2-7; D not resolved. The CDR3 has 14 amino acids. V was cut by 1 base and J by 5 bases, with 12 bases left in between. CDR1 LGHNA and CDR2 YSLEER come from the germline V gene. The CDR3 protein is CASSQGKWHDEQYF. The CDR3 region has the DNA TGCGCCAGCAGCCAAGGGAAGTGGCACGACGAGCAGTACTTC.